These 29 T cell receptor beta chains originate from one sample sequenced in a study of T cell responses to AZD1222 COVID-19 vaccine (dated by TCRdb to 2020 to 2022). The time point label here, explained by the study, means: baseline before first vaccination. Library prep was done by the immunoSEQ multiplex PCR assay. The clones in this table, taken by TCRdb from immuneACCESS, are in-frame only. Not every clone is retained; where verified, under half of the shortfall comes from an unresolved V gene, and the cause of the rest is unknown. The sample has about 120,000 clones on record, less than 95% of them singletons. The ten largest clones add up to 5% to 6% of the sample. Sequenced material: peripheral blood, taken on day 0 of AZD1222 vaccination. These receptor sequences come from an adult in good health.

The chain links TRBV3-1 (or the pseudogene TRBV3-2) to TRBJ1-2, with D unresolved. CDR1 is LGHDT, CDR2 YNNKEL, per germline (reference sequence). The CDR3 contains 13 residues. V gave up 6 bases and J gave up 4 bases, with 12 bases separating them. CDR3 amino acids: CASRYSKFYGYTF. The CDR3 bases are TGTGCCAGCAGGTATAGCAAGTTCTATGGCTACACCTTC.

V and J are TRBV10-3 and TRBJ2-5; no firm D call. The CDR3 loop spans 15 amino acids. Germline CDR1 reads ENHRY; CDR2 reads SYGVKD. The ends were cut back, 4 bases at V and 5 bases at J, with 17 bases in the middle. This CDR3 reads CAISVNFGVGETQYF. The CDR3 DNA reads TGTGCCATCAGTGTTAATTTCGGAGTGGGCGAGACCCAGTACTTC.

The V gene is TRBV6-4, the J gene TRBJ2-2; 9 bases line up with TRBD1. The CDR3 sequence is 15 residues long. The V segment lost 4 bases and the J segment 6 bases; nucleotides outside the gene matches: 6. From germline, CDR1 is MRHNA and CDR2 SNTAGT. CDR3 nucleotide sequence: TGTGCCAGCAGTGGGGACAGGGTTCAGTCCGGGGAGCTGTTTTTT. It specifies CASSGDRVQSGELFF.

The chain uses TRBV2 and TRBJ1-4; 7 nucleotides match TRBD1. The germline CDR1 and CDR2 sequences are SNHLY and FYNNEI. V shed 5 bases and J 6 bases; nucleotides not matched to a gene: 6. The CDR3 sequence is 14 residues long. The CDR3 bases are TGTGCCAGCAGTAATGACAGGGTGGATGAAAAACTGTTTTTT. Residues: CASSNDRVDEKLFF.

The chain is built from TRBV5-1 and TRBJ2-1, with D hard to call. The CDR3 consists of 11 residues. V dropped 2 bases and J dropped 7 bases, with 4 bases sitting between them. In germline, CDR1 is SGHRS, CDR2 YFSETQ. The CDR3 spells CASSFGNEQFF. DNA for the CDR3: TGCGCCAGCAGCTTTGGGAATGAGCAGTTCTTC.

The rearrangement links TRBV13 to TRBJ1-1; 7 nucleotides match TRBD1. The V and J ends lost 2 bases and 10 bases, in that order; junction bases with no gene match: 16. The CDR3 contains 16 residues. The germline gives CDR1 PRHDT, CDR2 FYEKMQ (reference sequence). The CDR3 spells CASSLLTTGAPRGAFF. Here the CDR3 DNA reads TGTGCCAGCAGCTTACTCACAACAGGGGCCCCGCGAGGAGCTTTCTTT.

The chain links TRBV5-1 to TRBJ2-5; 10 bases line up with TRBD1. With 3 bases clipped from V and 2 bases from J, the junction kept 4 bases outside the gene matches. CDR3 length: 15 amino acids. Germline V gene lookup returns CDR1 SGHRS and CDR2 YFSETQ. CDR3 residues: CASSSGTGEQETQYF. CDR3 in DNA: TGCGCCAGCAGCTCGGGGACAGGGGAACAAGAGACCCAGTACTTC.

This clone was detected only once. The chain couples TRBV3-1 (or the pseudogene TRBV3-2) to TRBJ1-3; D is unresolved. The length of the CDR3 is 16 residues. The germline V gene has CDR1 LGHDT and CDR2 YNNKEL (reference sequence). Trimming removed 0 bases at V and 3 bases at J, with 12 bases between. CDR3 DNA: TGTGCCAGCAGCCAAGATCGGGGTATGGGTGGAAACACCATATATTTT. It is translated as CASSQDRGMGGNTIYF.

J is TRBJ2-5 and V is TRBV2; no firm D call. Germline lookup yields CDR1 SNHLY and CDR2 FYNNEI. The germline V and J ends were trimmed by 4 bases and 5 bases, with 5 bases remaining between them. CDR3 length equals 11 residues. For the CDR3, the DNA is TGTGCCAGCAGTGGTTTGGAGACCCAGTACTTC. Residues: CASSGLETQYF.

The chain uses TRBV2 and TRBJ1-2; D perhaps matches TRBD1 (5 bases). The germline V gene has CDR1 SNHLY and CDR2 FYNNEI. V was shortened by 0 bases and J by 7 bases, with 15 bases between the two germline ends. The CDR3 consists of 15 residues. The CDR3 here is CASSEASGGTGGYTF. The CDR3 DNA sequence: TGTGCCAGCAGTGAAGCGTCGGGGGGGACTGGTGGCTACACCTTC.

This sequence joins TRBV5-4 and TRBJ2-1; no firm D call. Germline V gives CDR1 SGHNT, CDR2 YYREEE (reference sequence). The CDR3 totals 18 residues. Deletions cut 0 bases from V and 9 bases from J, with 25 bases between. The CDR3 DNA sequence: TGTGCCAGCAGCTTGGTAGGCCTCCCGGCCCTCTCTTTAGGTGAGCAGTTCTTC. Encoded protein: CASSLVGLPALSLGEQFF.

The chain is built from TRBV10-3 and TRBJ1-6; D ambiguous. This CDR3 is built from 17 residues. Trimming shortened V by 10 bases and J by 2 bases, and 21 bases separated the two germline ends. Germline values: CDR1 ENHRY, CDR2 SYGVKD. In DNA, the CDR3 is TGTGCCAGTCCGGGAGCCAACCAGAGGCCCTATAATTCACCCCTCCACTTT. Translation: CASPGANQRPYNSPLHF.

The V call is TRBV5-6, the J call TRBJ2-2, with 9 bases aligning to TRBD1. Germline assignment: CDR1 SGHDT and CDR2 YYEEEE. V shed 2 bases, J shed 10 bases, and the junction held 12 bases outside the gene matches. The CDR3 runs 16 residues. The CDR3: CASSFAATGGIEELFF. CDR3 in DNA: TGTGCCAGCAGCTTTGCTGCGACAGGGGGAATCGAGGAGCTGTTTTTT.

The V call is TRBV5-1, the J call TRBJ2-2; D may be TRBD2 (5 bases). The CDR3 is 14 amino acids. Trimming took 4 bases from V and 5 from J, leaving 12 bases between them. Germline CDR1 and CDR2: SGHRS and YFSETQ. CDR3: CASSLGRGTGELFF. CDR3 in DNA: TGCGCCAGCAGCCTTGGCAGAGGGACCGGGGAGCTGTTTTTT.

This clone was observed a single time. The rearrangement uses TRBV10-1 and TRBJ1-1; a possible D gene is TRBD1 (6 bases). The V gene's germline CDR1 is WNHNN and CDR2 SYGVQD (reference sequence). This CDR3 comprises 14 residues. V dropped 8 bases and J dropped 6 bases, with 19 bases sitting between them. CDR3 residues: CASYPEGGVAEAFF. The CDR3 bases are TGCGCCAGCTATCCCGAGGGGGGAGTAGCTGAAGCTTTCTTT.

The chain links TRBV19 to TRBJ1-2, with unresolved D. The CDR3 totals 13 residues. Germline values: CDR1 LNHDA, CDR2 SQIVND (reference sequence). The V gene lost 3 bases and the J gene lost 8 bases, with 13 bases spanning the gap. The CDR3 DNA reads TGTGCCAGTAGTATCGGCAGGTCCGGGGGCTACACCTTC. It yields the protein CASSIGRSGGYTF.

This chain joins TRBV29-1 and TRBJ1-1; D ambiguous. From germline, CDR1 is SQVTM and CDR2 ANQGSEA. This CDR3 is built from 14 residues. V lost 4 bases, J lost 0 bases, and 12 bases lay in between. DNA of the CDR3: TGCAGCGTTGTTTATGACAATATGAACACTGAAGCTTTCTTT. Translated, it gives CSVVYDNMNTEAFF. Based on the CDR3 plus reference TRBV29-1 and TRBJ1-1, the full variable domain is SAVISQKPSRDICQRGTSLTIQCQVDSQVTMMFWYRQQPGQSLTLIATANQGSEATYESGFVIDKFPISRPNLTFSTLTVSNMSPEDSSIYLCSVVYDNMNTEAFFGQGTRLTVV.

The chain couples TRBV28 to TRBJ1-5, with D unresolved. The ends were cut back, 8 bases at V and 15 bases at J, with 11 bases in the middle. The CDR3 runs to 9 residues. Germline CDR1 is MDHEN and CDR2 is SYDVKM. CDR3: CASGRPWHF. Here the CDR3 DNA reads TGTGCCAGCGGCCGCCCCTGGCATTTT.

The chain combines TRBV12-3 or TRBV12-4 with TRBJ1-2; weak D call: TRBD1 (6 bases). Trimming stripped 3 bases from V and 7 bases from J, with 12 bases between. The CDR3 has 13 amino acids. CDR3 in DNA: TGTGCCAGCAGTTTCGGGGGCTTAGGTGGCTACACCTTC. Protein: CASSFGGLGGYTF.

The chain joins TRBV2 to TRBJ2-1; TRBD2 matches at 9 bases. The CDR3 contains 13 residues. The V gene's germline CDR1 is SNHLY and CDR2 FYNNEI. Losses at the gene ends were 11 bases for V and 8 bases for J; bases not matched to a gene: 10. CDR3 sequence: CAVAGTSFDEQFF. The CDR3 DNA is TGTGCCGTAGCCGGGACTAGCTTCGATGAGCAGTTCTTC.

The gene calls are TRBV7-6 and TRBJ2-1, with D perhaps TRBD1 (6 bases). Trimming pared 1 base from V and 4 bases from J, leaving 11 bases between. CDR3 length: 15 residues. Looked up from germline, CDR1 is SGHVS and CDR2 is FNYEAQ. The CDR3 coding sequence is TGTGCCAGCAGCTTAGAGAGGGACACATACAATGAGCAGTTCTTC. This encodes CASSLERDTYNEQFF.

CDR3 coding DNA: TGTGCCAGCAGCCAGCTGGGAGGTACAGATACGCAGTATTTT. Amino acids: CASSQLGGTDTQYF. The V and J genes are TRBV14 and TRBJ2-3, with D perhaps matching TRBD2 (6 bases). The CDR3 contains 14 residues. The germline V and J ends were trimmed by 3 bases and 3 bases, with 10 bases remaining between them. CDR1 is SGHDN and CDR2 is FVKESK in the germline V gene.

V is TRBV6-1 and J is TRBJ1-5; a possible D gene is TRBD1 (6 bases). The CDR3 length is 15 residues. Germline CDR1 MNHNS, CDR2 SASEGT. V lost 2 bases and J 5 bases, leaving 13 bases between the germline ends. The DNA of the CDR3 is TGTGCCAGCAGTGAATTTACAGGGTTCCATCAGCCCCAGCATTTT. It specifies CASSEFTGFHQPQHF.

CDR3 coding DNA: TGTGCCACCCCGGGACAGGGCCTAAATGGCTACACCTTC. Its translation is CATPGQGLNGYTF. V is TRBV10-3 and J is TRBJ1-2; 9 positions match TRBD1. From germline, CDR1 is ENHRY and CDR2 SYGVKD. The CDR3 extends over 13 amino acids. V shed 10 bases, J shed 6 bases, and the junction held 9 bases outside the gene matches.

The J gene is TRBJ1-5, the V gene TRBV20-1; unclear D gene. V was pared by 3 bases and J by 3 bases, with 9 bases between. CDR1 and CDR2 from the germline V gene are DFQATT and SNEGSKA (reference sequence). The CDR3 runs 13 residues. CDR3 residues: CSASIGSNQPQHF. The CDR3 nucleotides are TGCAGTGCTAGTATTGGTTCCAATCAGCCCCAGCATTTT.

The CDR3 sequence is CATSRSTGKGTDTQYF. The CDR3 DNA reads as TGTGCCACCAGCAGGTCCACAGGGAAGGGCACAGATACGCAGTATTTT. The genes are TRBV15 and TRBJ2-3, with D perhaps matching TRBD1 (6 bases). Germline V gives CDR1 LNHNV, CDR2 YYDKDF (reference sequence). V was shortened by 3 bases and J by 1 base, with 14 bases between the two germline ends. The CDR3 contains 16 residues.

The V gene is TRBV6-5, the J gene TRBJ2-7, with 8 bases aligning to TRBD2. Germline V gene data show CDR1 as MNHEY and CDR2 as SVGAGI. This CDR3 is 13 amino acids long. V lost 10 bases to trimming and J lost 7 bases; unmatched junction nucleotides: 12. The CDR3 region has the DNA TGTGCCACCCGAGTCGGGGGGGAGTGGGAGCAGTACTTC. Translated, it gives CATRVGGEWEQYF.

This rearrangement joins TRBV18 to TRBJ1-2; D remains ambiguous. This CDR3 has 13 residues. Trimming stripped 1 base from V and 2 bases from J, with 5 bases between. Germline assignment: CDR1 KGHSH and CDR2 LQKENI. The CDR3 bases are TGTGCCAGCTCACCACAGGGAAACTATGGCTACACCTTC. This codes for CASSPQGNYGYTF.

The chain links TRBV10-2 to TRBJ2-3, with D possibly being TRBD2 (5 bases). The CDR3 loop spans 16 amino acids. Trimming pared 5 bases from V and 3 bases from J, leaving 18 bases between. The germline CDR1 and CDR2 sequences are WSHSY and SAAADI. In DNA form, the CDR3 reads TGCGCCAGCAGTATTGAGGGAGTTCAAGGGACAGATACGCAGTATTTT. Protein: CASSIEGVQGTDTQYF.